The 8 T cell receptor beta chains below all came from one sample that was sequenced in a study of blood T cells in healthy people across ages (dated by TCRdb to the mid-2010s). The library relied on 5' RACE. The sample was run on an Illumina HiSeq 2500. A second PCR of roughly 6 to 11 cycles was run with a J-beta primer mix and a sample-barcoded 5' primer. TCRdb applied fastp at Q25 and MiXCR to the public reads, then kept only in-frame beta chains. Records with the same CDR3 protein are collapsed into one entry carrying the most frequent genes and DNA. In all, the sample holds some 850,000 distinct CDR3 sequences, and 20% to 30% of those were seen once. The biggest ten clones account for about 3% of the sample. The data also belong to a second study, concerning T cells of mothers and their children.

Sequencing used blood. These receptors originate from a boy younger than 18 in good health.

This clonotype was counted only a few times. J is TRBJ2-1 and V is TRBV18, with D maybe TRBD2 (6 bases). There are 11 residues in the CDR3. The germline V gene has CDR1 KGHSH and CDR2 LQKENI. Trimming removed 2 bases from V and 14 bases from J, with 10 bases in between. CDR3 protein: CASSPAGGEFF. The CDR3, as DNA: TGTGCCAGCTCACCAGCCGGGGGTGAGTTCTTC.

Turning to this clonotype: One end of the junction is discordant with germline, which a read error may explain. This chain's CDR3 is CVSMGGGSSYEQYF. The CDR3 DNA sequence: TGTGTCAGCATGGGGGGGGGCTCCTCCTACGAGCAGTACTTC. V usage is TRBV27 and J usage is TRBJ2-7; perhaps TRBD2 as D (7 bases). The germline V gene has CDR1 MNHEY and CDR2 SMNVEV (reference sequence). The CDR3 has 14 residues.

The CDR3 region is CASSGYGANVLTF. The CDR3 DNA reads TGTGCCAGCAGCGGGTATGGGGCCAACGTCCTGACTTTC. This rearrangement joins TRBV9 to TRBJ2-6; D unresolved. Trimming shortened V by 3 bases and J by 3 bases, and 4 bases separated the two germline ends. This CDR3 has 13 amino acids. Germline V lookup: CDR1 SGDLS, CDR2 YYNGEE.

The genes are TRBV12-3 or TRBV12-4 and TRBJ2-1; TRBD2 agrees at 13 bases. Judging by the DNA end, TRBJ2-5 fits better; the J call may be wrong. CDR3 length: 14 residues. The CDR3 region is CATRTSGGLETQYF. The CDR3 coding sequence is TGTGCCACCAGGACTAGCGGGGGCCTAGAGACCCAGTACTTC.

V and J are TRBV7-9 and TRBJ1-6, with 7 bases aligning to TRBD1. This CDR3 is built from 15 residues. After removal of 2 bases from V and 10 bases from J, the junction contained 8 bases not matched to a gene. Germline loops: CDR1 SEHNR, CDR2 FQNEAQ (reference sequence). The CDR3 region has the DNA TGTGCCAGCAGCTTACTGACAGGGCGAGGATCACCCCTCCACTTT. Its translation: CASSLLTGRGSPLHF. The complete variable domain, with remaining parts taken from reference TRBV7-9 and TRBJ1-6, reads DTGVSQNPRHKITKRGQNVTFRCDPISEHNRLYWYRQTLGQGPEFLTYFQNEAQLEKSRLLSDRFSAERPKGSFSTLEIQRTEQGDSAMYLCASSLLTGRGSPLHFGNGTRLTVT.

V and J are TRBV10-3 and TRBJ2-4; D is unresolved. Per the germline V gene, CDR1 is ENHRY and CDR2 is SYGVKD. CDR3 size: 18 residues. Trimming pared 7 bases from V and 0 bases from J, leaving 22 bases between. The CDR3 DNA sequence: TGTGCCATCACCGGTATACGGTCCCCAAATCTAGCCAAAAACATTCAGTACTTC. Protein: CAITGIRSPNLAKNIQYF.

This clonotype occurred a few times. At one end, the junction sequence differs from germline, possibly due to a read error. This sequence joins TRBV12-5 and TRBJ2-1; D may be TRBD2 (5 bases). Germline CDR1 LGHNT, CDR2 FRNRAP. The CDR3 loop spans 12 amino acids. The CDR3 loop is CASGLERFPPLF. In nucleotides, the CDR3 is TGTGCTAGTGGTTTGGAGCGGTTTCCACCGCTCTTC. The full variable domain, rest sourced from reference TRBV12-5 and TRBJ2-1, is DARVTQTPRHKVTEMGQEVTMRCQPILGHNTVFWYRQTMMQGLELLAYFRNRAPLDDSGMPKDRFSAEMPDATLATLKIQPSEPRDSAVYFCASGLERFPPLFGPGTRLTVL.

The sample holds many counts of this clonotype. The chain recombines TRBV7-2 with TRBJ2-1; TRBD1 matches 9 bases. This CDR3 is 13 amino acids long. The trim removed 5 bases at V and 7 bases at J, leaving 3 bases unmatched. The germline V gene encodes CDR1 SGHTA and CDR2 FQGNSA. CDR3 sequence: CASSGDRGNEQFF. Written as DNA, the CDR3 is TGTGCCAGCAGCGGAGACAGGGGGAATGAGCAGTTCTTC. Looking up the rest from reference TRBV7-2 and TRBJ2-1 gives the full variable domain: GAGVSQSPSNKVTEKGKDVELRCDPISGHTALYWYRQSLGQGLEFLIYFQGNSAPDKSGLPSDRFSAERTGGSVSTLTIQRTQQEDSAVYLCASSGDRGNEQFFGPGTRLTVL.